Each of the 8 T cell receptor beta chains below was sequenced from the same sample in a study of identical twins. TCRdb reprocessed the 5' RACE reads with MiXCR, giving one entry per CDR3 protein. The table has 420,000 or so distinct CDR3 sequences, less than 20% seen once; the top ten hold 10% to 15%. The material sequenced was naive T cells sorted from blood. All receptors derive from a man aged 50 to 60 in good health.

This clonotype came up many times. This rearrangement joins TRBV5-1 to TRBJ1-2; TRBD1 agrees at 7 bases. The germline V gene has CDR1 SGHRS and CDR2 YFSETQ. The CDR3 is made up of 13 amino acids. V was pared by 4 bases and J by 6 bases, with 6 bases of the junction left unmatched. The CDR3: CASSPAGGDGYTF. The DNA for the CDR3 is TGCGCCAGCAGCCCGGCAGGGGGAGATGGCTACACCTTC.

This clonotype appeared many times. Written as DNA, the CDR3 is TGTGCCAGCAGTTTAGGGGCAGGGCTGGCTGAAGCTTTCTTT. This translates into CASSLGAGLAEAFF. This chain joins TRBV12-3 or TRBV12-4 and TRBJ1-1; D is perhaps TRBD1 (5 bases). V was trimmed by 1 base and J by 6 bases, leaving 12 bases between them. This CDR3 region has 14 residues.

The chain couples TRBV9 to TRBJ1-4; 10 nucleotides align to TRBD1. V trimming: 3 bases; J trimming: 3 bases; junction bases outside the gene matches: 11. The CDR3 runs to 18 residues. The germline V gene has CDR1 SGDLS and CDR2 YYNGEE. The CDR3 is CASSGGDRGPPSNEKLFF. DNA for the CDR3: TGTGCCAGCAGCGGGGGGGACAGGGGCCCCCCCTCTAATGAAAAACTGTTTTTT.

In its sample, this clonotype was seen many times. Here the CDR3 DNA reads TGTGCCAGCGGACCTAGTAACAGCAATGAAAAACTGTTTTTT. Protein product: CASGPSNSNEKLFF. The rearrangement uses TRBV27 and TRBJ1-4; D unresolved. Trimming left V 8 bases short and J 5 bases short, with 15 bases between. The germline CDR1 and CDR2 sequences are MNHEY and SMNVEV (reference sequence). The CDR3 has 14 residues. Variable domain in full (rest from reference TRBV27 and TRBJ1-4): EAQVTQNPRYLITVTGKKLTVTCSQNMNHEYMSWYRQDPGLGLRQIYYSMNVEVTDKGDVPEGYKVSRKEKRNFPLILESPSPNQTSLYFCASGPSNSNEKLFFGSGTQLSVL.

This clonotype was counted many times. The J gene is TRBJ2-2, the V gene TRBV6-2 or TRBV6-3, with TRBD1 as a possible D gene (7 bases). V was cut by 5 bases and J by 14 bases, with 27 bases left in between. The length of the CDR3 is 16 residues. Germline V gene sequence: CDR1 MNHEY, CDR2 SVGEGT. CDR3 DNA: TGTGCCAGCAGTCCTCCACGACAGGGACTCTCATTGAGACTGTTTTTT. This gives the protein CASSPPRQGLSLRLFF.

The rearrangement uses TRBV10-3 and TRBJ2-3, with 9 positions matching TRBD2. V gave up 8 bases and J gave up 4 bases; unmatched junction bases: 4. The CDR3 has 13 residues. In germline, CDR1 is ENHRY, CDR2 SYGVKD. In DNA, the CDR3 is TGTGCCATCTCCGGGACTAGCTCAGATACGCAGTATTTT. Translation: CAISGTSSDTQYF.

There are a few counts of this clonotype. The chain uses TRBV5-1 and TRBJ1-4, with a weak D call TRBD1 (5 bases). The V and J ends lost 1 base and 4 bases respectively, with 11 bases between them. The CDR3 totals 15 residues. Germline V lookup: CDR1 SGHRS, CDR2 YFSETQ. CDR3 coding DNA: TGCGCCAGCAGCTTGTGGCCAGGGAATAATGAAAAACTGTTTTTT. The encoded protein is CASSLWPGNNEKLFF. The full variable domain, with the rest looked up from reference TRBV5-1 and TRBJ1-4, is KAGVTQTPRYLIKTRGQQVTLSCSPISGHRSVSWYQQTPGQGLQFLFEYFSETQRNKGNFPGRFSGRQFSNSRSEMNVSTLELGDSALYLCASSLWPGNNEKLFFGSGTQLSVL.

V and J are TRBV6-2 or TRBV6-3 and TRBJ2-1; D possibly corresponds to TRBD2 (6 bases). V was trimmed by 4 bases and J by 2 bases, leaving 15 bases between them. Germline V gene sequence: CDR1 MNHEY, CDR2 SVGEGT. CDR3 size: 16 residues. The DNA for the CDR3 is TGTGCCAGCAGTTCCTACCTAGCGACTACCTACAATGAGCAGTTCTTC. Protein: CASSSYLATTYNEQFF.